The 7 T cell receptor beta chains below all came from one sample that was sequenced in a study of blood T cells in healthy people across ages. Alongside a J-beta primer mix, a sample-barcoded 5' primer served in a second PCR lasting about 7 to 12 cycles. MiXCR was run by TCRdb on the 5' RACE reads, yielding one entry per CDR3 protein. The sample consists of almost 800,000 distinct CDR3 sequences, roughly 50% of them appearing once. The sequencing input was blood. The source is a man aged 30 to 45 in good health.

This chain connects TRBV6-6 to TRBJ1-6; 7 positions agree with TRBD1. Losses at the gene ends were 2 bases for V and 5 bases for J; bases not matched to a gene: 6. Germline assignment: CDR1 MNHNY and CDR2 SVGAGI (reference sequence). The CDR3 consists of 16 residues. CDR3 sequence (DNA): TGTGCCAGCAGTTACCCAGGGGGTGGTAATAATTCACCCCTCCACTTT. Protein product: CASSYPGGGNNSPLHF.

This clonotype has only a few counts. V and J are TRBV20-1 and TRBJ2-5; tentative D call: TRBD2 (6 bases). CDR3 length equals 14 residues. The germline V gene has CDR1 DFQATT and CDR2 SNEGSKA (reference sequence). V was cut by 1 base and J by 0 bases, with 9 bases left in between. The CDR3 spells CSARGGGYQETQYF. In nucleotides, the CDR3 is TGCAGTGCTAGAGGTGGGGGGTACCAAGAGACCCAGTACTTC.

This clonotype came up a few times. The chain couples TRBV7-2 to TRBJ2-3; D gene ambiguous. The V and J ends lost 1 base and 2 bases respectively, with 19 bases between them. Germline V gene data show CDR1 as SGHTA and CDR2 as FQGNSA. This CDR3 has 18 residues. The CDR3 sequence is CASSLDLAWSHLTDTQYF. CDR3 nucleotide sequence: TGTGCCAGCAGCTTAGATCTTGCGTGGAGCCATCTCACAGATACGCAGTATTTT.

The table lists this clonotype with a few counts. The chain recombines TRBV3-1 with TRBJ2-3; tentative D call: TRBD2 (5 bases). Germline values: CDR1 LGHDT, CDR2 YNNKEL (reference sequence). Trimming shortened V by 4 bases and J by 11 bases, and 13 bases separated the two germline ends. The CDR3 is 12 amino acids. CDR3 in DNA: TGTGCCAGCAGCCCTTCTAGCACTTGGCAGTATTTT. Its translation: CASSPSSTWQYF.

The chain recombines TRBV6-2 or TRBV6-3 with TRBJ1-1; perhaps TRBD1 as D (5 bases). From germline, CDR1 is MNHEY and CDR2 SVGEGT. The CDR3 totals 12 residues. V dropped 5 bases and J dropped 5 bases, with 9 bases sitting between them. The DNA of the CDR3 is TGTGCCAGCAGTGATGGGGGGACTGAAGCTTTCTTT. It is translated as CASSDGGTEAFF.

This sequence joins TRBV7-2 and TRBJ2-7, with TRBD2 matching 8 bases. The CDR3 has 16 residues. Trimming took 5 bases from V and 5 from J; bases not matched to a gene: 14. Germline CDR1 is SGHTA and CDR2 is FQGNSA. The CDR3 DNA reads as TGTGCCAGCAGCCTCGGTCCAAGCGGGGGAATTAACGAGCAGTACTTC. This gives the protein CASSLGPSGGINEQYF.

This sequence joins TRBV28 and TRBJ2-7, with D tentatively TRBD1 (6 bases). The CDR3 length is 16 residues. Germline V gene data show CDR1 as MDHEN and CDR2 as SYDVKM. The V end was cut by 4 bases, the J end by 2 bases, with 18 bases between. For the CDR3, the DNA is TGTGCCAGCAGTTGGGCCGGGTGGACAGACCCCTACGAGCAGTACTTC. It codes for CASSWAGWTDPYEQYF. Based on the CDR3 plus reference TRBV28 and TRBJ2-7, the full variable domain is DVKVTQSSRYLVKRTGEKVFLECVQDMDHENMFWYRQDPGLGLRLIYFSYDVKMKEKGDIPEGYSVSREKKERFSLILESASTNQTSMYLCASSWAGWTDPYEQYFGPGTRLTVT.